One and the same sample provided the 9 T cell receptor beta chains below, sequenced in a study of metastatic and nonmetastatic thyroid tumors. None of the patients had undergone any treatment ahead of thyroid surgery. TCRdb reanalyzed the PCR reads with MiXCR. In the table there are about 13,000 clones, about 25% of which are singletons. The sample comprised blood. These receptors all stem from a male donor with papillary thyroid cancer or a benign thyroid nodule (not recorded which). Some clones in this sample may be carry-over from other donors' samples.

By sample fraction, this clone is medium-sized. The chain combines TRBV20-1 with TRBJ2-7, with D unclear. V dropped 3 bases and J dropped 4 bases, with 1 base sitting between them. Germline CDR1 and CDR2: DFQATT and SNEGSKA (reference sequence). The CDR3 has 9 amino acids. The CDR3 DNA sequence: TGCAGTGCTAGTTACGAGCAGTACTTC. Residues: CSASYEQYF.

This clone has ten or more counts. The rearrangement links TRBV4-1 to TRBJ2-7, with TRBD2 matching over 10 bases. The CDR3 spans 17 residues. V gave up 1 base and J gave up 1 base; unmatched junction bases: 7. Germline CDR1 and CDR2: MGHRA and YSYEKL. CDR3 sequence (DNA): TGCGCCAGCAGCCAAGGACGGCTAGCGGGAGAATCCTACGAGCAGTACTTC. Its protein product is CASSQGRLAGESYEQYF.

The chain combines TRBV7-2 with TRBJ1-1; no firm D call. The CDR3 has 14 residues. With 3 bases removed from V and 5 bases from J, the gap between germline ends came to 13 bases. The germline CDR1 and CDR2 sequences are SGHTA and FQGNSA. CDR3 nucleotide sequence: TGTGCCAGCAGCTTGTTTGGCAGTCCGACTGAAGCTTTCTTT. Protein sequence: CASSLFGSPTEAFF.

This clone has at least ten counts. The genes are TRBV3-1 and TRBJ1-4; 11 positions agree with TRBD1. V shed 2 bases and J 5 bases; nucleotides not matched to a gene: 4. Germline assignment: CDR1 LGHDT and CDR2 YNNKEL (reference sequence). This CDR3 region has 16 residues. The CDR3 DNA is TGTGCCAGCAGCCAATTTGGACAGGGGGCAAATGAAAAACTGTTTTTT. It encodes CASSQFGQGANEKLFF.

This clone was recorded many times. The J gene is TRBJ2-7, the V gene TRBV5-4; TRBD1 matches 7 bases. The junction had 4 bases not matched to a gene; V was cut back by 4 bases and J by 0 bases. CDR3 length: 14 residues. Germline CDR1 and CDR2: SGHNT and YYREEE (reference sequence). CDR3 sequence reads: CASSLGTASYEQYF. In DNA form, the CDR3 reads TGTGCCAGCAGCCTGGGGACAGCCTCCTACGAGCAGTACTTC.

The V gene is TRBV6-1, the J gene TRBJ2-3; D gene uncertain. The ends were cut back, 4 bases at V and 4 bases at J, with 21 bases in the middle. CDR1 and CDR2 (germline): MNHNS, SASEGT. The CDR3 has 17 amino acids. The CDR3 nucleotides are TGTGCCAGCAGTGGGTACCTTCGGGTGTCCAATGCAGATACGCAGTATTTT. Its protein is CASSGYLRVSNADTQYF.

V usage is TRBV12-3 or TRBV12-4 and J usage is TRBJ2-2, with 10 bases that match TRBD2. The CDR3 loop spans 17 amino acids. The junction had 12 bases not matched to a gene; V was cut back by 8 bases and J by 3 bases. This CDR3 reads CASGRGIAGGHTGELFF. The DNA of the CDR3 is TGTGCCAGCGGGAGAGGGATAGCGGGAGGTCACACCGGGGAGCTGTTTTTT.

This clone was seen a few times. The chain recombines TRBV19 with TRBJ2-7, with 8 positions matching TRBD2. CDR3 length: 14 residues. Germline V CDR1 and CDR2: LNHDA, SQIVND (reference sequence). V shed 4 bases and J 2 bases; nucleotides not matched to a gene: 4. Here the CDR3 DNA reads TGTGCCAGTAGTACCCAAGCGGGAGCCTACGAGCAGTACTTC. It encodes CASSTQAGAYEQYF.

J is TRBJ2-7 and V is TRBV14; the D is unclear. V lost 5 bases to trimming and J lost 3 bases, with 14 bases between them. CDR1 is SGHDN, CDR2 FVKESK, per germline. This CDR3 region has 14 residues. In DNA form, the CDR3 reads TGTGCCAGCAGCACTCTGGGGATAAGCTACGAGCAGTACTTC. As protein: CASSTLGISYEQYF.